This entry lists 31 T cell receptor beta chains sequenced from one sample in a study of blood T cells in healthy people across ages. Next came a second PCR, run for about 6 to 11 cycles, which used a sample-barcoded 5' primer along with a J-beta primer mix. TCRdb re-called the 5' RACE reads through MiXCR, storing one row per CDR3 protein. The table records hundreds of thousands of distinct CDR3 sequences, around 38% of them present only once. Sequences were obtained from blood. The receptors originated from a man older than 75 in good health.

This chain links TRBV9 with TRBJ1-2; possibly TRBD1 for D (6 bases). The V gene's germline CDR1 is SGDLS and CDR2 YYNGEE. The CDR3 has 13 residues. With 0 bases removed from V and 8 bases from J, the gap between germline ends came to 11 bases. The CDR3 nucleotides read TGTGCCAGCAGCGTAGGGGGGGGACAAGGCTACACCTTC. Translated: CASSVGGGQGYTF.

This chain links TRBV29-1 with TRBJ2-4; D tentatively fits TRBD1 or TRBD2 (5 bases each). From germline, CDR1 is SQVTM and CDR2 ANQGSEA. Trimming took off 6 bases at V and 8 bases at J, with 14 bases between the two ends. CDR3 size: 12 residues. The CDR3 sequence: CSVGENPDIQYF. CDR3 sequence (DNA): TGCAGCGTGGGGGAGAATCCAGACATTCAGTACTTC.

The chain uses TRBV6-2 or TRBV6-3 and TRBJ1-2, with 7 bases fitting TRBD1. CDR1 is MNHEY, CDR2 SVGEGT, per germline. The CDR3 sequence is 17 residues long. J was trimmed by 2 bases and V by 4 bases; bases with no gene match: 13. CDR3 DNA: TGTGCCAGCAGTTCCTCCGGGACAGCCATACTAAACTATGGCTACACCTTC. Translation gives CASSSSGTAILNYGYTF.

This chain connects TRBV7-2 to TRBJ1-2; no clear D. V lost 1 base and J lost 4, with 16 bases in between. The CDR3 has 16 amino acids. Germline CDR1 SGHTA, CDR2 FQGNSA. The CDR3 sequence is CASSLGPGDGSYGYTF. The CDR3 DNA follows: TGTGCCAGCAGCTTAGGCCCCGGCGACGGGTCCTATGGCTACACCTTC.

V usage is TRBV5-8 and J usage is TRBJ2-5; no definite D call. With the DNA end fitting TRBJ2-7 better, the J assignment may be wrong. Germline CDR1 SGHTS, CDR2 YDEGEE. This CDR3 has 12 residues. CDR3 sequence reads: CASSLRVHEQYF. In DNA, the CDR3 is TGTGCCAGCAGCTTGAGGGTTCACGAGCAGTACTTC.

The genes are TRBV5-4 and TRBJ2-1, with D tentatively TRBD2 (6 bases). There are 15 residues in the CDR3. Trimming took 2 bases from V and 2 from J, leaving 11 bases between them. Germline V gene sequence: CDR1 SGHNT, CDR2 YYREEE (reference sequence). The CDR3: CASSFVGEAYNEQFF. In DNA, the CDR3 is TGTGCCAGCAGCTTCGTGGGGGAGGCCTACAATGAGCAGTTCTTC.

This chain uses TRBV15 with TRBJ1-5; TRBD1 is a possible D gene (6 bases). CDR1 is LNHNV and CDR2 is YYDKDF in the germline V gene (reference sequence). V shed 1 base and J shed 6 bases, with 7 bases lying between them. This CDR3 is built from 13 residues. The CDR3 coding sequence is TGTGCCACCAGCAGAGTACAGGGTCAGCCCCAGCATTTT. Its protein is CATSRVQGQPQHF.

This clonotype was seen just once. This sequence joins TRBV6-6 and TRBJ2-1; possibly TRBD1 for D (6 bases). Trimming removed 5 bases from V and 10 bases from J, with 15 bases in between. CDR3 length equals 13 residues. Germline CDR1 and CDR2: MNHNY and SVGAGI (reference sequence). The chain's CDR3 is CASSKTGSYEQFF. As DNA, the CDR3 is TGTGCCAGCAGTAAGACAGGATCCTACGAGCAGTTCTTC.

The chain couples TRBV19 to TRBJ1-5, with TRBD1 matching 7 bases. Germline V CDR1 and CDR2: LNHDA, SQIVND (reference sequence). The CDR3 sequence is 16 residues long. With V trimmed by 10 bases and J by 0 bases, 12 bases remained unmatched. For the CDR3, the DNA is TGTGCCATTTCTAGGACAGGAGGCAATAGCAATCAGCCCCAGCATTTT. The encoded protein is CAISRTGGNSNQPQHF.

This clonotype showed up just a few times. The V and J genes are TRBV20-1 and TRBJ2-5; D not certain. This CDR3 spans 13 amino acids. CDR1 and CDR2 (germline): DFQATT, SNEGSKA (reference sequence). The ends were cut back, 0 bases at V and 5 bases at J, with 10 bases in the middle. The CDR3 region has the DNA TGCAGTGCTAGAGAGGCCCCGGTGGAGACCCAGTACTTC. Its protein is CSAREAPVETQYF.

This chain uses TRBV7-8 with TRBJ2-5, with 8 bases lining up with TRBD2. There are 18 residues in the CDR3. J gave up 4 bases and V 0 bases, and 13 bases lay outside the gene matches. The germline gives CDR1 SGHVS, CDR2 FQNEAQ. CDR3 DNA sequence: TGTGCCAGCAGCTTAGCGCTCCTGCCCGGGACTAGGCTAGAGACCCAGTACTTC. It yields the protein CASSLALLPGTRLETQYF.

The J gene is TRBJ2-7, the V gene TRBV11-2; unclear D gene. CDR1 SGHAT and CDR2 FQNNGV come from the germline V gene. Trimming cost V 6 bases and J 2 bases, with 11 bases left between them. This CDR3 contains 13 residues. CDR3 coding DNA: TGTGCCAGCAGTCGACATACCACCTACGAGCAGTACTTC. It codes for CASSRHTTYEQYF. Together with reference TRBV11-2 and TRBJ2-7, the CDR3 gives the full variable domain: EAGVAQSPRYKIIEKRQSVAFWCNPISGHATLYWYQQILGQGPKLLIQFQNNGVVDDSQLPKDRFSAERLKGVDSTLKIQPAKLEDSAVYLCASSRHTTYEQYFGPGTRLTVT.

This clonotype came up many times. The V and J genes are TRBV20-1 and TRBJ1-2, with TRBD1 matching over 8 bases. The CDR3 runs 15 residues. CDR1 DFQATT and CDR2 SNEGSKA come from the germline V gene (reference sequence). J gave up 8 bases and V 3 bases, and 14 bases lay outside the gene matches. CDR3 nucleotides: TGCAGTGCTAGGGGTAACACGGGACAGGTTTTCGGCTACACCTTC. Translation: CSARGNTGQVFGYTF.

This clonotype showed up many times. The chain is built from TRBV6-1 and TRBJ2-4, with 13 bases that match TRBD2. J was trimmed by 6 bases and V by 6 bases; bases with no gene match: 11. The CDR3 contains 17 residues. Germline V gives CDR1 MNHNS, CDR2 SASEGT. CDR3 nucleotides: TGTGCCAGCAGCCGTGGACTAGCGGGAGTACCTGGAAACATTCAGTACTTC. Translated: CASSRGLAGVPGNIQYF.

The CDR3 sequence is CASSLVANRWNTGELFF. In DNA form, the CDR3 reads TGTGCCAGCAGCTTAGTCGCTAACAGATGGAACACCGGGGAGCTGTTTTTT. This chain joins TRBV11-2 and TRBJ2-2; D gene ambiguous. Between the trimmed V and J ends, which lost 1 base and 1 base, there was a span of 13 bases. In germline, CDR1 is SGHAT, CDR2 FQNNGV. This CDR3 region has 17 residues.

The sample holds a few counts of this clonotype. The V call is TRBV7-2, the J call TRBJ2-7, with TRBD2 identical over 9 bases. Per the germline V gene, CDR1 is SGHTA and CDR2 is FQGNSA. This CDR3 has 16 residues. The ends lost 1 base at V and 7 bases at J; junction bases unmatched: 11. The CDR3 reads CASSLVGGGAFNEQYF. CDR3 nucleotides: TGTGCCAGCAGCTTAGTCGGCGGGGGGGCGTTCAATGAGCAGTACTTC.

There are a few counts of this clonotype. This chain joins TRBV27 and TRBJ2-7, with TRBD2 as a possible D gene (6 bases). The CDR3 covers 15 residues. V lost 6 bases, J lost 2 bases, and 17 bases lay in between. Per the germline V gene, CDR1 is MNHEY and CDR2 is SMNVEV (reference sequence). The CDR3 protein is CASSPSAGGPYEQYF. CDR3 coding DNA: TGTGCCAGCAGCCCTAGCGCCGGAGGGCCCTACGAGCAGTACTTC.

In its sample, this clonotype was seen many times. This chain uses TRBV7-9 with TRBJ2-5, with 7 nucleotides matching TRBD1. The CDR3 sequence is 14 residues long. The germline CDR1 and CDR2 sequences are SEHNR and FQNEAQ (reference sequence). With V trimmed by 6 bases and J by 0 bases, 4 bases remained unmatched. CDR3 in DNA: TGTGCCAGCAGAAGGGACAGTAACCAAGAGACCCAGTACTTC. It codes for CASRRDSNQETQYF.

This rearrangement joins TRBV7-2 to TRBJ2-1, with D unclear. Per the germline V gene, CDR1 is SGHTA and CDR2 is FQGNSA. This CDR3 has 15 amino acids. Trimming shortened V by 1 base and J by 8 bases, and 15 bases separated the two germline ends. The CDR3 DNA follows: TGTGCCAGCAGCTTAGAAGGCCAGGTCAACGATGAGCAGTTCTTC. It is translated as CASSLEGQVNDEQFF.

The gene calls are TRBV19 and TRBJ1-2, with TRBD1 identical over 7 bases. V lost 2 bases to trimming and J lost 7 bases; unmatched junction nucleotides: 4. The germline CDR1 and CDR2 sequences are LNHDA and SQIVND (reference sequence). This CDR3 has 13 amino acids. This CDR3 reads CASSIRGQGGYTF. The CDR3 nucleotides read TGTGCCAGTAGTATAAGGGGGCAAGGTGGCTACACCTTC.

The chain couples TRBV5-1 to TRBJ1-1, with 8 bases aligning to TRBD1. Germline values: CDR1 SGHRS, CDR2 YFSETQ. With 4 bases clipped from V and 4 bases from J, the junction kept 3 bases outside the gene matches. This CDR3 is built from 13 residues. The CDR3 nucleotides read TGCGCCAGCAGCACGACAGGGGTCACTGAAGCTTTCTTT. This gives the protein CASSTTGVTEAFF. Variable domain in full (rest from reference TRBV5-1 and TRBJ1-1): KAGVTQTPRYLIKTRGQQVTLSCSPISGHRSVSWYQQTPGQGLQFLFEYFSETQRNKGNFPGRFSGRQFSNSRSEMNVSTLELGDSALYLCASSTTGVTEAFFGQGTRLTVV.

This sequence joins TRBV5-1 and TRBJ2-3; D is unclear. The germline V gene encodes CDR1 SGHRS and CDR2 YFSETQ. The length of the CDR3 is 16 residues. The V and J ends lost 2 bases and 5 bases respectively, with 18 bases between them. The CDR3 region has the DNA TGCGCCAGCAGCTTCTCAAATCCGATGATGGAAGATACGCAGTATTTT. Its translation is CASSFSNPMMEDTQYF.

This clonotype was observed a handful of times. CDR3: CSARVSGNYGYTF. CDR3 nucleotides: TGCAGTGCTAGAGTTTCAGGGAACTATGGCTACACCTTC. The chain uses TRBV20-1 and TRBJ1-2; perhaps TRBD1 as D (5 bases). V lost 1 base and J lost 2, with 8 bases in between. The CDR3 totals 13 residues. CDR1 is DFQATT and CDR2 is SNEGSKA in the germline V gene (reference sequence).

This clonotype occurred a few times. The CDR3 sequence is CSVSTATSTDTQYF. As DNA, the CDR3 is TGCAGCGTTTCCACAGCGACTAGCACAGATACGCAGTATTTT. The chain uses TRBV29-1 and TRBJ2-3, with D hard to call. CDR1 is SQVTM and CDR2 is ANQGSEA in the germline V gene. The CDR3 totals 14 residues. V was trimmed by 5 bases and J by 0 bases, leaving 12 bases between them.

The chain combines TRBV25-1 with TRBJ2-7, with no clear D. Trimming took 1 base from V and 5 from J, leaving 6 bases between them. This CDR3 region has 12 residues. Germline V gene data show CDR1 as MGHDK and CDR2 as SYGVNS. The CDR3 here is CASSESVDEQYF. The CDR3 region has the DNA TGTGCCAGCAGTGAATCCGTGGACGAGCAGTACTTC.

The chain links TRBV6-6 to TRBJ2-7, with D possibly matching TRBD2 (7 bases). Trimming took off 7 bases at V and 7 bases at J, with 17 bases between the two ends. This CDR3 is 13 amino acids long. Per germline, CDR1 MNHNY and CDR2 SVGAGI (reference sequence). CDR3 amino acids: CASMDPGRGEQYF. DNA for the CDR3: TGTGCCAGCATGGACCCAGGGAGGGGGGAGCAGTACTTC.

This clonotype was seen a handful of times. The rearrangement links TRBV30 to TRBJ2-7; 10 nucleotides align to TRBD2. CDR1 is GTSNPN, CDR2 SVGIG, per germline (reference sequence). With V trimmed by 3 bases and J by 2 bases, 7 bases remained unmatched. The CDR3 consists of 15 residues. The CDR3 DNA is TGTGCCTGGAGCGATAGCGGGAGGCCCCCCTACGAGCAGTACTTC. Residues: CAWSDSGRPPYEQYF.

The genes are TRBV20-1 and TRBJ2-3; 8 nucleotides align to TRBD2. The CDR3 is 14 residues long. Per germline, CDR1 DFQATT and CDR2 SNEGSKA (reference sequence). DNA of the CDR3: TGCAGCGAAAGTAGCGGGAAGGTTTCAAATACGCAGTATTTT. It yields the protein CSESSGKVSNTQYF.

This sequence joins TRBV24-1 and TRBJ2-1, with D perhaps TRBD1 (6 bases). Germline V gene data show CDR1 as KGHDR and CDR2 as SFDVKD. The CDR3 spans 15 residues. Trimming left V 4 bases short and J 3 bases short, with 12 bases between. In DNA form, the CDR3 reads TGTGCCACCAGTGAGGTAGGGGGAGACTACAATGAGCAGTTCTTC. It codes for CATSEVGGDYNEQFF.

In nucleotides, the CDR3 is TGTGCCAGCAGCCTCGCCCCTACTAGCGGGGGGGCAGTGCAGTATTTT. Encoded protein: CASSLAPTSGGAVQYF. The chain employs TRBV7-2 and TRBJ2-3, with TRBD2 matching over 13 bases. J was trimmed by 11 bases and V by 5 bases; bases with no gene match: 13. Germline CDR1 reads SGHTA; CDR2 reads FQGNSA. The CDR3 loop spans 16 amino acids.

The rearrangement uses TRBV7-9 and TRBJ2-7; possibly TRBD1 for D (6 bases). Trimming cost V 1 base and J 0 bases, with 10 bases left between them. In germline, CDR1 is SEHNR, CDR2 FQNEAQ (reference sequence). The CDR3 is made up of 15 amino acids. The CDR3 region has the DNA TGTGCCAGCAGCTTAGTGGGACACAACTCCTACGAGCAGTACTTC. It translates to CASSLVGHNSYEQYF. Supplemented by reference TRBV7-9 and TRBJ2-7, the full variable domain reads DTGVSQNPRHKITKRGQNVTFRCDPISEHNRLYWYRQTLGQGPEFLTYFQNEAQLEKSRLLSDRFSAERPKGSFSTLEIQRTEQGDSAMYLCASSLVGHNSYEQYFGPGTRLTVT.